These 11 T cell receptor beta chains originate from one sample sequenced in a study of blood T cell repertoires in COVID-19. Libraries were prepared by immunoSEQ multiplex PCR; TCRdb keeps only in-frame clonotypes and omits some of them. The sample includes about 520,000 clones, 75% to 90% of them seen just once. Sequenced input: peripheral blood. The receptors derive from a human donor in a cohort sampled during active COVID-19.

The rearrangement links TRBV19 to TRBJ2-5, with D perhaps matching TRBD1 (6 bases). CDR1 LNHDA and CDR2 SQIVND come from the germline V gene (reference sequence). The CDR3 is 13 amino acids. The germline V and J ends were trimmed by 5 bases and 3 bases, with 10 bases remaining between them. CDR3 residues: CASSRRTEETQYF. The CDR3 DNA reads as TGTGCCAGTAGTCGTAGGACAGAAGAGACCCAGTACTTC.

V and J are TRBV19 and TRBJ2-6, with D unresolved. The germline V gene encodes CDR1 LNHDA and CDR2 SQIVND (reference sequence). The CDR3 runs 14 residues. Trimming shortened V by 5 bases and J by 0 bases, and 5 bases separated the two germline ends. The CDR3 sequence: CASSLSSGANVLTF. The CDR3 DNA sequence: TGTGCCAGTAGTTTGAGCTCTGGGGCCAACGTCCTGACTTTC.

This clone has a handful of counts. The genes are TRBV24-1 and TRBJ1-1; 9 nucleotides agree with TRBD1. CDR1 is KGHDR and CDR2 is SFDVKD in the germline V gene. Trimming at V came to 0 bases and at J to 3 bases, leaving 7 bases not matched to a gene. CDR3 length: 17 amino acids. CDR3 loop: CATSDLLTGGRYTEAFF. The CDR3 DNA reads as TGTGCCACCAGTGATTTGTTAACAGGGGGCAGGTACACTGAAGCTTTCTTT.

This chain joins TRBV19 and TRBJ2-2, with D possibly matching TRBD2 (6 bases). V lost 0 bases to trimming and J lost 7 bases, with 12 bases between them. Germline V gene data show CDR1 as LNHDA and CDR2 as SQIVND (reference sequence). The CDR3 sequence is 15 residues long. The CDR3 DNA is TGTGCCAGTAGTATAGATCGCGGGGTCAACGGGGAGCTGTTTTTT. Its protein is CASSIDRGVNGELFF.

The CDR3 DNA is TGTGCCAGTAGGGCTCGGCCTAAAACACGAGGAGAGACCCAGTACTTC. Amino acid sequence: CASRARPKTRGETQYF. The chain is built from TRBV19 and TRBJ2-5, with D unresolved. The CDR3 contains 16 residues. The germline V gene encodes CDR1 LNHDA and CDR2 SQIVND (reference sequence). V was shortened by 6 bases and J by 4 bases, with 21 bases between the two germline ends.

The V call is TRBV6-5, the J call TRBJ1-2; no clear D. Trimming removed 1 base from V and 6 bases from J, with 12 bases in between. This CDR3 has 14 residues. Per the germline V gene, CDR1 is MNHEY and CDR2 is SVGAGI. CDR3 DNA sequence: TGTGCCAGCAGTTACTTGGCGGGCGCGGATGGCTACACCTTC. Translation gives CASSYLAGADGYTF.

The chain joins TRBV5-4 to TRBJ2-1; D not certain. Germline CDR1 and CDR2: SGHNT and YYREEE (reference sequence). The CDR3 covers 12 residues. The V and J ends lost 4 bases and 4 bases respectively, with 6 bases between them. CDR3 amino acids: CASSLRYNEQFF. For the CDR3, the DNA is TGTGCCAGCAGCCTACGGTACAATGAGCAGTTCTTC.

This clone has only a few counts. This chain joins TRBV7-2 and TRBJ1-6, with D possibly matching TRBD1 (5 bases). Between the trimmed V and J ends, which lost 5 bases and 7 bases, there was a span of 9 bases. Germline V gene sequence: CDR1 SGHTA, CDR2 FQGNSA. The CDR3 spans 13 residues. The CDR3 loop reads CASSPTENSPLHF. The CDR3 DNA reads TGTGCCAGCAGCCCGACAGAAAATTCACCCCTCCACTTT.

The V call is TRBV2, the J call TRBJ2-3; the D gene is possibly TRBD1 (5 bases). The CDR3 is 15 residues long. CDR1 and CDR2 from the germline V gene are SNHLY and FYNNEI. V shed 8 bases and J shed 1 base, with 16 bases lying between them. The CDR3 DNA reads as TGTGCCAGCCGTTTGACAGTTGCTGGCACAGATACGCAGTATTTT. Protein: CASRLTVAGTDTQYF.

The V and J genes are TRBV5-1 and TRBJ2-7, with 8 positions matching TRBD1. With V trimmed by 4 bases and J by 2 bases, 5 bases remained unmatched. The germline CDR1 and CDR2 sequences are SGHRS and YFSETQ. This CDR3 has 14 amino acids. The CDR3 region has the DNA TGCGCCAGCAGCCAGGGGACAGGTCCCTACGAGCAGTACTTC. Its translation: CASSQGTGPYEQYF.

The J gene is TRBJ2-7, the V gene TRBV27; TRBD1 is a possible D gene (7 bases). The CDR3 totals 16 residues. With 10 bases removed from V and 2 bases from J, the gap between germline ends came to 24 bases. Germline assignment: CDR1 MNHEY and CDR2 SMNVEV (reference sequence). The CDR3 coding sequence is TGTGCCACCACATCGGGGGAGACAGGGACTGCCTACGAGCAGTACTTC. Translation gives CATTSGETGTAYEQYF.